This entry describes one T cell receptor beta chain. The antigen remains unidentified. The data were taken from a study of cytomegalovirus exposure and HLA in healthy donors. Study findings and constraints: Judged likely to be a sequencing artifact was a cluster of highly shared sequence variants. Cytomegalovirus association was listed for about 180 TCR beta chains. Reports state that TCR beta sequences accurately predicted most subjects' HLA-A and HLA-B alleles.

The CDR3 contains 13 residues. The germline CDR1 and CDR2 sequences are SNHLY and FYNNEI. V shed 8 bases and J shed 3 bases, with 13 bases lying between them. Amplification used 60 Vbeta primers and 13 Jbeta primers. Produced via immunoSEQ multiplex PCR; TCRdb's table is partial and in-frame only. The sample includes 150,000 to 250,000 clones, 75% to 90% of them seen just once. Donors were nominally healthy when sampled, though unrecorded immune exposures were likely. This clonotype was sampled from a woman between 50 and 59 years old in good health and CMV-seropositive. The chain employs TRBV2 and TRBJ2-5; unclear D gene. The sequenced material came from PBMCs. The CDR3 loop is CASGSAAKETQYF. The CDR3 DNA is TGTGCCAGCGGCAGCGCAGCCAAAGAGACCCAGTACTTC.